A single sample is the source of the 8 T cell receptor beta chains below, sequenced in a study of T cells in Graves' hyperthyroidism and ophthalmopathy. Amplification of TCR beta CDR3 regions used RNA as the template. An initial round of RT-PCR targeting the TCR CDR3 relied on the HTBI primer set. TCRdb used MiXCR to reprocess the multiplex PCR reads, holding one entry per CDR3 protein. Altogether 500,000 to 800,000 distinct CDR3 sequences are present, about 45% being singletons, with the ten largest covering less than 8.5%. Sequencing input: peripheral blood or thyroid tissue (not recorded which). All receptors come from an adult man with Graves' disease, either hyperthyroidism or ophthalmopathy (not recorded which).

This clonotype was counted at least ten times. This rearrangement joins TRBV7-9 to TRBJ2-7; D remains ambiguous. Germline V CDR1 and CDR2: SEHNR, FQNEAQ (reference sequence). The CDR3 covers 14 residues. V was pared by 5 bases and J by 1 base, with 12 bases between. CDR3 sequence reads: CASSRGRDSYEQYF. CDR3 in DNA: TGTGCCAGCAGCAGAGGACGCGATTCCTACGAGCAGTACTTC.

This clonotype showed up just a few times. The V call is TRBV7-2, the J call TRBJ2-7; 9 bases are shared with TRBD2. The V gene's germline CDR1 is SGHTA and CDR2 FQGNSA. V lost 3 bases and J lost 5; bases outside the gene matches: 8. The CDR3 spans 15 residues. CDR3 DNA: TGTGCCAGCAGCTTGGTTTGGCGGGGGGGCGACGAGCAGTACTTC. Translation: CASSLVWRGGDEQYF.

The sample holds a few counts of this clonotype. The J gene is TRBJ1-1, the V gene TRBV6-6, with TRBD1 matching over 7 bases. With 6 bases clipped from V and 6 bases from J, the junction kept 7 bases outside the gene matches. This CDR3 region has 13 residues. Germline V gene lookup returns CDR1 MNHNY and CDR2 SVGAGI (reference sequence). CDR3 nucleotides: TGTGCCAGCAGAGATACAGGGGCGGCTGAAGCTTTCTTT. This sequence encodes CASRDTGAAEAFF.

This clonotype was recorded many times. The V and J genes are TRBV12-3 or TRBV12-4 and TRBJ1-4; 7 bases fit TRBD1. The CDR3 contains 15 residues. The ends lost 4 bases at V and 3 bases at J; junction bases unmatched: 5. The CDR3 region has the DNA TGTGCCAGCAGTTGGAGACAGGGCGCTAATGAAAAACTGTTTTTT. Translating gives CASSWRQGANEKLFF.

There are a few counts of this clonotype. This chain uses TRBV7-2 with TRBJ1-5, with D maybe TRBD1 (5 bases). V was trimmed by 2 bases and J by 5 bases, leaving 13 bases between them. This CDR3 spans 15 amino acids. Germline V lookup: CDR1 SGHTA, CDR2 FQGNSA. Here the CDR3 DNA reads TGTGCCAGCAGCTTAAGCAGGGAGCCTCATCAGCCCCAGCATTTT. Its translation is CASSLSREPHQPQHF. The complete variable domain, with remaining parts taken from reference TRBV7-2 and TRBJ1-5, reads GAGVSQSPSNKVTEKGKDVELRCDPISGHTALYWYRQSLGQGLEFLIYFQGNSAPDKSGLPSDRFSAERTGGSVSTLTIQRTQQEDSAVYLCASSLSREPHQPQHFGDGTRLSIL.

The rearrangement joins TRBV12-3 or TRBV12-4 to TRBJ1-1, with D possibly being TRBD1 (6 bases). The CDR3 is 14 residues long. Trimming left V 6 bases short and J 7 bases short, with 18 bases between. The chain's CDR3 is CASSPGQPVHEAFF. The CDR3 DNA is TGTGCCAGCAGCCCTGGACAGCCCGTACATGAAGCTTTCTTT.

The chain carries TRBV20-1 and TRBJ2-5; 9 positions match TRBD1. Germline V gene data show CDR1 as DFQATT and CDR2 as SNEGSKA (reference sequence). The CDR3 covers 13 residues. The J segment lost 7 bases and the V segment lost 3 bases, leaving 6 bases of the junction unmatched. CDR3 loop: CSASFGTGMTQYF. CDR3 coding DNA: TGCAGTGCTAGTTTCGGGACAGGGATGACCCAGTACTTC.

Written as DNA, the CDR3 is TGTGCCAGCAGCGTGGATAGCGGATACACAGATACGCAGTATTTT. Its translation is CASSVDSGYTDTQYF. The genes are TRBV9 and TRBJ2-3; D might be TRBD2 (6 bases). Germline V CDR1 and CDR2: SGDLS, YYNGEE. The CDR3 length is 15 residues. V lost 2 bases, J lost 2 bases, and 12 bases lay in between.